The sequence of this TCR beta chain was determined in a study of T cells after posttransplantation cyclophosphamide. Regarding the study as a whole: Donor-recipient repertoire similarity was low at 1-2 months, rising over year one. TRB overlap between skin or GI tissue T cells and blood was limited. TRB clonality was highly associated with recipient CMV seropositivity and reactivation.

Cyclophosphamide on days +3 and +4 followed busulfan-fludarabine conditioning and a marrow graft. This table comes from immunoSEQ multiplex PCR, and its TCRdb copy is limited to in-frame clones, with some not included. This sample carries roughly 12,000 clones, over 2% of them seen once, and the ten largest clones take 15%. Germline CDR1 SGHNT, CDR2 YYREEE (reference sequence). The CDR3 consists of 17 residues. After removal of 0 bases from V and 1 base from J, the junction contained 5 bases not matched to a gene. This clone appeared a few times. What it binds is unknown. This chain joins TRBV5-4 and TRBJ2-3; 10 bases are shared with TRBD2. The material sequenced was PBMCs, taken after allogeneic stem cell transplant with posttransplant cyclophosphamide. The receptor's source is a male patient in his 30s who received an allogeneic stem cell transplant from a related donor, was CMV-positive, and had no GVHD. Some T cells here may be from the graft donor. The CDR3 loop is CASSLVLLAGGTDTQYF. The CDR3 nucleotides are TGTGCCAGCAGCTTGGTGTTGCTAGCGGGGGGCACAGATACGCAGTATTTT.